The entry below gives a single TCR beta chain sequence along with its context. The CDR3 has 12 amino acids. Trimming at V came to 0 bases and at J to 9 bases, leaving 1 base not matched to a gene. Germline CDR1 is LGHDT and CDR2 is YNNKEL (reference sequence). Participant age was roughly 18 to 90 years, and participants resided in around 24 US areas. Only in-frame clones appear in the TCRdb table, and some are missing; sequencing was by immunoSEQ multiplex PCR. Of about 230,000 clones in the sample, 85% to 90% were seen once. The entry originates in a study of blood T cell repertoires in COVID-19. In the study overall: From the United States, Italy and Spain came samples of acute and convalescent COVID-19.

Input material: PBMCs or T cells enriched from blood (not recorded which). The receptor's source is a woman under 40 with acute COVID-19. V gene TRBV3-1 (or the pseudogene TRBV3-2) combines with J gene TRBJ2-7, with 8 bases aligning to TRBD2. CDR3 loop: CASSQDREGQYF. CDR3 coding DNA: TGTGCCAGCAGCCAAGATCGGGAGGGGCAGTACTTC.